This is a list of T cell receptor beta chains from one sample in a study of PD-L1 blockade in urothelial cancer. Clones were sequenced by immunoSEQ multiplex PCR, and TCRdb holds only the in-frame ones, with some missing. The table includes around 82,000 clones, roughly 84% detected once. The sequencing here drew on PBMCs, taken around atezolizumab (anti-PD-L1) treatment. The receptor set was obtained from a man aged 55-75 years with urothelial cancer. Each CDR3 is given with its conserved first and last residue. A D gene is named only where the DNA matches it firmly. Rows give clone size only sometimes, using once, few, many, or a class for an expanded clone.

CDR3aa: CASSPRGRGFRETQYF
CDR3nt: TGTGCCAGCAGCCCCCGGGGGAGGGGATTTCGGGAGACCCAGTACTTC
v_gene: TRBV9
j_gene: TRBJ2-5
d_gene: TRBD2
abundance: once

CDR3aa: CASSPGGGGAYEQYF
CDR3nt: TGCGCCAGCAGCCCCGGCGGTGGGGGCGCCTACGAGCAGTACTTC
v_gene: TRBV5-1
j_gene: TRBJ2-7
d_gene: NA
abundance: NA

CDR3aa: CASNRGTGPSYEQYF
CDR3nt: TGCGCCAGCAACCGGGGAACAGGGCCCTCCTACGAGCAGTACTTC
v_gene: TRBV4-1
j_gene: TRBJ2-7
d_gene: NA
abundance: NA

CDR3aa: CASYTRQGNYGYTF
CDR3nt: TGTGCCAGCTATACTAGACAGGGGAACTATGGCTACACCTTC
v_gene: TRBV6-5
j_gene: TRBJ1-2
d_gene: TRBD1
abundance: once

CDR3aa: CASSLARLAGGTGELFF
CDR3nt: TGCGCCAGCAGCTTGGCACGACTAGCGGGTGGCACCGGGGAGCTGTTTTTT
v_gene: TRBV5-1
j_gene: TRBJ2-2
d_gene: TRBD2
abundance: NA

CDR3aa: CASSLTVGSPLHF
CDR3nt: TGTGCCAGCAGCTTGACAGTCGGTTCACCCCTCCACTTT
v_gene: TRBV7-2
j_gene: TRBJ1-6
d_gene: NA
abundance: few

CDR3aa: CASSQDRGTSGRYEQFF
CDR3nt: TGCGCCAGCAGCCAAGACAGGGGGACTAGCGGGAGGTATGAGCAGTTCTTC
v_gene: TRBV4-1
j_gene: TRBJ2-1
d_gene: TRBD2
abundance: NA

CDR3aa: CASSLSPFSADYGYTF
CDR3nt: TGTGCCAGCAGTTTATCCCCATTTAGTGCTGACTATGGCTACACCTTC
v_gene: TRBV27
j_gene: TRBJ1-2
d_gene: NA
abundance: NA

CDR3aa: CASSYHTSGQRKQFF
CDR3nt: TGTGCCAGCAGTTACCACACTAGCGGCCAGAGGAAGCAGTTCTTC
v_gene: TRBV28
j_gene: TRBJ2-1
d_gene: TRBD2
abundance: NA

CDR3aa: CASQGTESYEQYF
CDR3nt: TGTGCCAGCCAGGGGACGGAGTCCTACGAGCAGTACTTC
v_gene: TRBV28
j_gene: TRBJ2-7
d_gene: NA
abundance: NA

CDR3aa: CASSTRLGGPYEKLFF
CDR3nt: TGTGCCAGCAGCACTCGATTAGGAGGGCCTTATGAAAAACTGTTTTTT
v_gene: TRBV21-1
j_gene: TRBJ1-4
d_gene: NA
abundance: NA

CDR3aa: CASKRGLTSEQYF
CDR3nt: TGTGCCAGCAAGCGGGGGCTAACTAGCGAGCAGTACTTC
v_gene: TRBV27
j_gene: TRBJ2-7
d_gene: TRBD2
abundance: NA

CDR3aa: CASSQTGRGIKETQYF
CDR3nt: TGTGCCAGCAGCCAAACAGGGCGGGGGATTAAGGAGACCCAGTACTTC
v_gene: TRBV4-2
j_gene: TRBJ2-5
d_gene: NA
abundance: NA

CDR3aa: CASSQTRVWSSYEQYF
CDR3nt: TGCGCCAGCAGCCAGACGAGGGTCTGGAGCTCCTACGAGCAGTACTTC
v_gene: TRBV4-3
j_gene: TRBJ2-7
d_gene: NA
abundance: NA

CDR3aa: CASSLGGTVSYEQYF
CDR3nt: TGTGCCAGTAGCTTAGGGGGGACAGTCTCCTACGAGCAGTACTTC
v_gene: TRBV19
j_gene: TRBJ2-7
d_gene: NA
abundance: NA

CDR3aa: CAISESGGMNEQYF
CDR3nt: TGTGCCATCAGTGAGTCGGGGGGGATGAACGAGCAGTACTTC
v_gene: TRBV10-3
j_gene: TRBJ2-7
d_gene: TRBD2
abundance: NA

CDR3aa: CASSLEPGSSYEQYF
CDR3nt: TGCGCCAGCAGCTTGGAACCAGGATCCTCCTACGAGCAGTACTTC
v_gene: TRBV5-1
j_gene: TRBJ2-7
d_gene: NA
abundance: NA

CDR3aa: CASSPFSGTESDTQYF
CDR3nt: TGTGCCAGCAGCCCTTTCTCAGGGACAGAATCAGATACGCAGTATTTT
v_gene: TRBV28
j_gene: TRBJ2-3
d_gene: TRBD1
abundance: NA

CDR3aa: CASSTGTANNQPQHF
CDR3nt: TGTGCCAGTAGTACCGGGACAGCTAACAATCAGCCCCAGCATTTT
v_gene: TRBV19
j_gene: TRBJ1-5
d_gene: TRBD1
abundance: NA

CDR3aa: CASSDDRVNYEQYF
CDR3nt: TGTGCCAGCAGCGACGACAGGGTAAACTACGAGCAGTACTTC
v_gene: TRBV25-1
j_gene: TRBJ2-7
d_gene: TRBD1
abundance: NA

CDR3aa: CSVVPRAGTGSGEQYF
CDR3nt: TGCAGCGTTGTACCCAGGGCCGGGACAGGGTCTGGCGAGCAGTACTTC
v_gene: TRBV29-1
j_gene: TRBJ2-7
d_gene: TRBD1
abundance: NA

CDR3aa: CASSLITGSTVYEQYF
CDR3nt: TGTGCCAGCAGCTTAATTACAGGAAGCACGGTCTACGAGCAGTACTTC
v_gene: TRBV5-8
j_gene: TRBJ2-7
d_gene: NA
abundance: NA

CDR3aa: CASSLLQTRNYGYTF
CDR3nt: TGTGCCAGCAGTCTCCTACAGACAAGGAACTATGGCTACACCTTC
v_gene: TRBV28
j_gene: TRBJ1-2
d_gene: NA
abundance: NA

CDR3aa: CASPSGRAGNEQFF
CDR3nt: TGTGCCAGCCCTAGCGGGAGGGCCGGCAATGAGCAGTTCTTC
v_gene: TRBV18
j_gene: TRBJ2-1
d_gene: TRBD2
abundance: NA

CDR3aa: CASRIQGFNSPLHF
CDR3nt: TGTGCCAGCAGGATACAGGGATTTAATTCACCCCTCCACTTT
v_gene: TRBV5-4
j_gene: TRBJ1-6
d_gene: NA
abundance: NA

CDR3aa: CASSGTSGSTDTQYF
CDR3nt: TGTGCCAGCAGCGGAACTAGCGGGAGCACAGATACGCAGTATTTT
v_gene: TRBV9
j_gene: TRBJ2-3
d_gene: TRBD2
abundance: NA

CDR3aa: CASSVAPGSEKLFF
CDR3nt: TGTGCCAGCAGCGTAGCACCTGGGAGCGAAAAACTGTTTTTT
v_gene: TRBV9
j_gene: TRBJ1-4
d_gene: NA
abundance: NA

CDR3aa: CATSIQTRFAGNTIYF
CDR3nt: TGTGCCACCAGCATACAGACACGCTTTGCCGGAAACACCATATATTTT
v_gene: TRBV15
j_gene: TRBJ1-3
d_gene: NA
abundance: NA

CDR3aa: CASSEGRWRGPQETQYF
CDR3nt: TGTGCCAGCAGTGAAGGAAGGTGGCGGGGGCCCCAAGAGACCCAGTACTTC
v_gene: TRBV6-1
j_gene: TRBJ2-5
d_gene: NA
abundance: NA

CDR3aa: CASSNPGTDPWEQYF
CDR3nt: TGTGCCAGTAGTAACCCCGGGACTGACCCCTGGGAGCAGTACTTC
v_gene: TRBV19
j_gene: TRBJ2-7
d_gene: NA
abundance: NA

CDR3aa: CASRDRFFSGANVLTF
CDR3nt: TGTGCCAGCCGGGACAGATTTTTCTCTGGGGCCAACGTCCTGACTTTC
v_gene: TRBV19
j_gene: TRBJ2-6
d_gene: TRBD1
abundance: NA

CDR3aa: CASRVGVGYGYTF
CDR3nt: TGTGCCAGCAGGGTCGGGGTGGGTTATGGCTACACCTTC
v_gene: TRBV6-1
j_gene: TRBJ1-2
d_gene: NA
abundance: NA

CDR3aa: CAITETPGETQYF
CDR3nt: TGTGCCATCACAGAAACCCCAGGGGAGACCCAGTACTTC
v_gene: TRBV10-3
j_gene: TRBJ2-5
d_gene: NA
abundance: NA

CDR3aa: CACTGFTDTQYF
CDR3nt: TGTGCCTGTACGGGTTTCACAGATACGCAGTATTTT
v_gene: TRBV30
j_gene: TRBJ2-3
d_gene: NA
abundance: NA

CDR3aa: CASSADRGAGNGYTF
CDR3nt: TGTGCCAGCTCAGCAGACAGGGGAGCGGGGAATGGCTACACCTTC
v_gene: TRBV18
j_gene: TRBJ1-2
d_gene: TRBD1
abundance: once

CDR3aa: CASSARDPTNEKLFF
CDR3nt: TGTGCCAGCAGTGCCAGGGATCCAACTAATGAAAAACTGTTTTTT
v_gene: TRBV6-1
j_gene: TRBJ1-4
d_gene: NA
abundance: few

CDR3aa: CASSRQGLAGGDEQFF
CDR3nt: TGTGCCAGCAGCAGACAGGGACTAGCGGGAGGAGATGAGCAGTTCTTC
v_gene: TRBV11-2
j_gene: TRBJ2-1
d_gene: TRBD2
abundance: NA

CDR3aa: CAWNPGGAGELFF
CDR3nt: TGTGCCTGGAATCCCGGCGGAGCCGGGGAGCTGTTTTTT
v_gene: TRBV30
j_gene: TRBJ2-2
d_gene: NA
abundance: NA

CDR3aa: CAISDPGQVYEQYF
CDR3nt: TGTGCCATCAGTGATCCGGGACAGGTCTACGAGCAGTACTTC
v_gene: TRBV10-3
j_gene: TRBJ2-7
d_gene: TRBD1
abundance: NA

CDR3aa: CASSLSGSGGYTF
CDR3nt: TGTGCCAGCAGCTTATCAGGATCTGGAGGCTACACCTTC
v_gene: TRBV7-8
j_gene: TRBJ1-2
d_gene: NA
abundance: once

CDR3aa: CASSLPVGELFF
CDR3nt: TGTGCCAGCAGCCTCCCAGTCGGGGAGCTGTTTTTT
v_gene: TRBV5-6
j_gene: TRBJ2-2
d_gene: NA
abundance: NA

CDR3aa: CATSRDRGRRNEQFF
CDR3nt: TGTGCCACCAGCCGTGACAGGGGGCGCAGGAATGAGCAGTTCTTC
v_gene: TRBV15
j_gene: TRBJ2-1
d_gene: TRBD1
abundance: NA

CDR3aa: CASSLDSGSGANVLTF
CDR3nt: TGCGCCAGCAGCTTGGACTCGGGGTCTGGGGCCAACGTCCTGACTTTC
v_gene: TRBV5-1
j_gene: TRBJ2-6
d_gene: NA
abundance: NA

CDR3aa: CASSIKQGSYGYTF
CDR3nt: TGTGCCAGTAGTATAAAACAGGGCTCCTATGGCTACACCTTC
v_gene: TRBV19
j_gene: TRBJ1-2
d_gene: NA
abundance: NA

CDR3aa: CASRRPGFRGANVLTF
CDR3nt: TGTGCCAGTAGGCGCCCAGGGTTCAGGGGGGCCAACGTCCTGACTTTC
v_gene: TRBV19
j_gene: TRBJ2-6
d_gene: NA
abundance: NA

CDR3aa: CASSFDRGRSNTEAFF
CDR3nt: TGTGCCAGCAGCTTCGACAGGGGGCGATCAAACACTGAAGCTTTCTTT
v_gene: TRBV7-3
j_gene: TRBJ1-1
d_gene: TRBD1
abundance: NA

CDR3aa: CASSAHSNTEAFF
CDR3nt: TGTGCCAGCAGTGCTCACTCGAACACTGAAGCTTTCTTT
v_gene: TRBV6-5
j_gene: TRBJ1-1
d_gene: NA
abundance: once

CDR3aa: CASSSSGRRQETQYF
CDR3nt: TGTGCCAGCAGCAGCAGCGGGAGGAGGCAAGAGACCCAGTACTTC
v_gene: TRBV14
j_gene: TRBJ2-5
d_gene: TRBD2
abundance: NA

CDR3aa: CASSRSSYEQYF
CDR3nt: TGTGCCAGCAGCCGGAGCTCCTACGAGCAGTACTTC
v_gene: TRBV7-2
j_gene: TRBJ2-7
d_gene: NA
abundance: NA

CDR3aa: CASSSWQGGHGYTF
CDR3nt: TGTGCCAGCAGTTCCTGGCAGGGAGGACATGGCTACACCTTC
v_gene: TRBV6-5
j_gene: TRBJ1-2
d_gene: NA
abundance: NA

CDR3aa: CASSNGAGNTEAFF
CDR3nt: TGCGCCAGCAGCAATGGTGCAGGGAACACTGAAGCTTTCTTT
v_gene: TRBV5-1
j_gene: TRBJ1-1
d_gene: NA
abundance: NA

CDR3aa: CASSFFGRGTNEKLFF
CDR3nt: TGTGCCAGCAGTTTCTTTGGACGGGGAACTAATGAAAAACTGTTTTTT
v_gene: TRBV28
j_gene: TRBJ1-4
d_gene: NA
abundance: NA

CDR3aa: CASSLEGGHIQYF
CDR3nt: TGTGCCAGCAGTTTAGAAGGGGGCCACATTCAGTACTTC
v_gene: TRBV28
j_gene: TRBJ2-4
d_gene: TRBD1
abundance: NA

CDR3aa: CASSPRTGIETQYF
CDR3nt: TGTGCCAGCTCACCCAGGACAGGGATAGAGACCCAGTACTTC
v_gene: TRBV18
j_gene: TRBJ2-5
d_gene: TRBD1
abundance: NA

CDR3aa: CASSLGTGGLGDTQYF
CDR3nt: TGTGCCAGCAGCTTAGGGACAGGGGGTCTCGGAGATACGCAGTATTTT
v_gene: TRBV7-6
j_gene: TRBJ2-3
d_gene: TRBD1
abundance: NA